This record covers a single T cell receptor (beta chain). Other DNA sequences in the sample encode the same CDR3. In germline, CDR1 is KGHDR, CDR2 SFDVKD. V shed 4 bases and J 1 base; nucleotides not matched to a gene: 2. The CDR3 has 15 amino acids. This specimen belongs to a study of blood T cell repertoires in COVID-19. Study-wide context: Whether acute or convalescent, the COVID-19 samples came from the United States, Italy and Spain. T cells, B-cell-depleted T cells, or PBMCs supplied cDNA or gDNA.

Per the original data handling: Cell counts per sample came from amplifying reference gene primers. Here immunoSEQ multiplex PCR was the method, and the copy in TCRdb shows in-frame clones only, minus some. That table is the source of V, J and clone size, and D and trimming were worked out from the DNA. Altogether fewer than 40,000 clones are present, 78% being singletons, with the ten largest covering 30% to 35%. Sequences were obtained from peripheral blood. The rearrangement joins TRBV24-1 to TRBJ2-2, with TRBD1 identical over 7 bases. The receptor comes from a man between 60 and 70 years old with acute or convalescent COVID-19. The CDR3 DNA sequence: TGTGCCACCAGTGACAGGGACAGGAACACCGGGGAGCTGTTTTTT. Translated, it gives CATSDRDRNTGELFF.